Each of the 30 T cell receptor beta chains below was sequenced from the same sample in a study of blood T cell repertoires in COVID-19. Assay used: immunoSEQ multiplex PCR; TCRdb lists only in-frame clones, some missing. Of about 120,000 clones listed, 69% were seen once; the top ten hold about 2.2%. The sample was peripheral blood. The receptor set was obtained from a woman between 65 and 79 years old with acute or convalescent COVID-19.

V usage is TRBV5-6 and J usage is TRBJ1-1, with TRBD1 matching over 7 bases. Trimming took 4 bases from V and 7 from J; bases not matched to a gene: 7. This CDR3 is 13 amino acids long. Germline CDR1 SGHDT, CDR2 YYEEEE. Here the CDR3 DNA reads TGTGCCAGCAGCCCATCCGGGACAGTTGAAGCTTTCTTT. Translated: CASSPSGTVEAFF.

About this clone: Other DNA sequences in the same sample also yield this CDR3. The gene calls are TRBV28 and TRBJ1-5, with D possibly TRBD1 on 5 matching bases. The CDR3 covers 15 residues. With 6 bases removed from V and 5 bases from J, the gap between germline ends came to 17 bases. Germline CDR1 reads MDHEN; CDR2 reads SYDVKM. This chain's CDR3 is CASSPGGGSDQPQHF. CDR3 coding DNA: TGTGCCAGCAGCCCCGGGGGGGGGAGCGATCAGCCCCAGCATTTT.

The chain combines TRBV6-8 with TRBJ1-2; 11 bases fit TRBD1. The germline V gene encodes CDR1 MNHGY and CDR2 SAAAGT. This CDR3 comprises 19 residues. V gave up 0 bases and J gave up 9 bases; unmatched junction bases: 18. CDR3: CASSYSSNTWTGGVGCYTF. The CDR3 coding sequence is TGTGCCAGCAGTTACTCGAGTAACACATGGACAGGGGGCGTGGGGTGCTACACCTTC.

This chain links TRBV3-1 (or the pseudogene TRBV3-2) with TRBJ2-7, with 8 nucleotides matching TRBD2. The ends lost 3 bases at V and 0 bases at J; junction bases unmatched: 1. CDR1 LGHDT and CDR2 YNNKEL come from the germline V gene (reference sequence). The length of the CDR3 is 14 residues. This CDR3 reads CASSQGLDSYEQYF. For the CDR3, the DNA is TGTGCCAGCAGCCAGGGACTAGACTCCTACGAGCAGTACTTC.

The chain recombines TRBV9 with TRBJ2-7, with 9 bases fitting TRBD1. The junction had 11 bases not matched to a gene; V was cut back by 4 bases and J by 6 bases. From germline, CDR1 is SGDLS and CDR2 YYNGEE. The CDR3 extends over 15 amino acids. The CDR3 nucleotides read TGTGCCAGCAGCCCCGTACCGGGACAGGGATCCGAGCAGTACTTC. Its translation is CASSPVPGQGSEQYF. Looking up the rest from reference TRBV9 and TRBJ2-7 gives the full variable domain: DSGVTQTPKHLITATGQRVTLRCSPRSGDLSVYWYQQSLDQGLQFLIQYYNGEERAKGNILERFSAQQFPDLHSELNLSSLELGDSALYFCASSPVPGQGSEQYFGPGTRLTVT.

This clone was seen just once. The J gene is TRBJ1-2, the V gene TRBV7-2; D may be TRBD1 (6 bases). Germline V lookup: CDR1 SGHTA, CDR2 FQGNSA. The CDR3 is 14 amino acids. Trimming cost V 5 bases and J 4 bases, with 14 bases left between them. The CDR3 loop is CASSAQGQSYGYTF. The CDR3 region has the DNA TGTGCCAGCAGCGCCCAGGGGCAGTCCTATGGCTACACCTTC.

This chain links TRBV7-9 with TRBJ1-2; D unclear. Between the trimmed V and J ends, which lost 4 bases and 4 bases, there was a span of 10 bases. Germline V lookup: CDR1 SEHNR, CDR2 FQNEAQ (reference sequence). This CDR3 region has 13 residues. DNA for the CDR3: TGTGCCAGCAGCTCCCAACCGGTCTATGGCTACACCTTC. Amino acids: CASSSQPVYGYTF.

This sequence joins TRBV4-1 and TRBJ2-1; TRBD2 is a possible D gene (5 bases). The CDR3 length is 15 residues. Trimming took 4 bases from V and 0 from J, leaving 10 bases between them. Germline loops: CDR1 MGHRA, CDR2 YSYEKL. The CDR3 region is CASSPGSYSYNEQFF. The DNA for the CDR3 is TGCGCCAGCAGCCCGGGATCTTACTCCTACAATGAGCAGTTCTTC.

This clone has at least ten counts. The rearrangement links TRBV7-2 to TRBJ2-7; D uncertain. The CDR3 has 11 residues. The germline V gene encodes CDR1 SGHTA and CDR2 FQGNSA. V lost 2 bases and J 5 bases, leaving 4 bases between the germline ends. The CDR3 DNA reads TGTGCCAGCAGCTTATCGGACGAGCAGTACTTC. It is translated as CASSLSDEQYF.

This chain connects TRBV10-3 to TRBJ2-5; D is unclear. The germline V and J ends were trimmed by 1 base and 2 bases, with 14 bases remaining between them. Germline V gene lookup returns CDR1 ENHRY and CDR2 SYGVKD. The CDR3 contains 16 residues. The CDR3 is CAISELDDKKQETQYF. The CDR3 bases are TGTGCCATCAGTGAGTTAGACGACAAAAAACAAGAGACCCAGTACTTC.

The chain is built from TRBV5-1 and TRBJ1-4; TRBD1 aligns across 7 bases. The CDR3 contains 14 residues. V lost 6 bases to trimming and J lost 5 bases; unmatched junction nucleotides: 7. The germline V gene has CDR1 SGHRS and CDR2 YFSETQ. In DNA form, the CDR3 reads TGCGCCAGCAATAGCGGGACAGAGAATGAAAAACTGTTTTTT. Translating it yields CASNSGTENEKLFF.

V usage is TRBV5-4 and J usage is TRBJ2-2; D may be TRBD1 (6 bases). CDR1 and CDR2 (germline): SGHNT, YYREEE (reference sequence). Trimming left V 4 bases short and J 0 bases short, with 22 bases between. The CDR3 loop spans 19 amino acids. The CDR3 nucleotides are TGTGCCAGCAGCATCGGACAGCGGATGTTCGGGGCGAACACCGGGGAGCTGTTTTTT. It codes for CASSIGQRMFGANTGELFF.

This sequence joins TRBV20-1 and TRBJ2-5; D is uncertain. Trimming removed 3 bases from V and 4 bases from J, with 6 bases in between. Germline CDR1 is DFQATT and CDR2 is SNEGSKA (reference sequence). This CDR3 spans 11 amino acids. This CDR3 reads CSASKLETQYF. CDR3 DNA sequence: TGCAGTGCTAGTAAACTAGAGACCCAGTACTTC.

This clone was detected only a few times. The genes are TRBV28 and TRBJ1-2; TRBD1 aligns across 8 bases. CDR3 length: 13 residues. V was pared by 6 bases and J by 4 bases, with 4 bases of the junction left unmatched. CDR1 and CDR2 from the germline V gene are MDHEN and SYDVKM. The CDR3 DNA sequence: TGTGCCAGCAGAACAGGGGGGGTCTATGGCTACACCTTC. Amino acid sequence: CASRTGGVYGYTF.

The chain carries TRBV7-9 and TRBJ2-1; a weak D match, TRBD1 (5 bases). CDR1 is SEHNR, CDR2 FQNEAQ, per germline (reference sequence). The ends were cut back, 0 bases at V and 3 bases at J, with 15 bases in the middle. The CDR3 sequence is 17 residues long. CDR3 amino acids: CASSLATQGSIYNEQFF. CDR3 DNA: TGTGCCAGCAGCTTAGCAACTCAGGGATCGATCTACAATGAGCAGTTCTTC.

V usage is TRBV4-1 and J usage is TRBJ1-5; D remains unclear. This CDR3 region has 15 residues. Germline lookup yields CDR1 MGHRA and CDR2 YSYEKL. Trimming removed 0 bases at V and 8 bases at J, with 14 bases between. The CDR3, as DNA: TGCGCCAGCAGCCAAGATCTAGCCCGATCGGAGCCCCAGCATTTT. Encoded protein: CASSQDLARSEPQHF.

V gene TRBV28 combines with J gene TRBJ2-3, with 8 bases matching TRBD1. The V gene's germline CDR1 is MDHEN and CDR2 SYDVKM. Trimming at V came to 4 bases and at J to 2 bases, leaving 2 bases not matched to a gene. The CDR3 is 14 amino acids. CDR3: CASSSGQATDTQYF. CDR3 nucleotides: TGTGCCAGCAGTTCGGGACAGGCCACAGATACGCAGTATTTT.

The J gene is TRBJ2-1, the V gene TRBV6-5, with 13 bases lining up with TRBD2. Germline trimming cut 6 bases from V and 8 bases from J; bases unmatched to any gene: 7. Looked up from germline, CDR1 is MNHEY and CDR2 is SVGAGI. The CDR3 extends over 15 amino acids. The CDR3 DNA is TGTGCCAGCAGCAGAGGGACTAGCGGGACCCATGAGCAGTTCTTC. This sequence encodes CASSRGTSGTHEQFF.

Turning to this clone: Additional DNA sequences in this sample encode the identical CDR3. Here the CDR3 reads CASSLSGQGSNQPQHF. CDR3 DNA: TGTGCCAGCAGTTTATCTGGGCAGGGGAGCAATCAGCCCCAGCATTTT. The gene calls are TRBV27 and TRBJ1-5, with a possible D match to TRBD1 (6 bases). The V end was cut by 0 bases, the J end by 1 base, with 10 bases between. Germline CDR1 reads MNHEY; CDR2 reads SMNVEV (reference sequence). This CDR3 comprises 16 residues.

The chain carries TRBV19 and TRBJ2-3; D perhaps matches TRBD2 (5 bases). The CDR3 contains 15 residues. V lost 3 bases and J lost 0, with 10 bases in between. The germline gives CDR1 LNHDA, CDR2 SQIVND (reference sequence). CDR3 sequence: CASSIRRTSTDTQYF. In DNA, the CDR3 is TGTGCCAGTAGTATCAGGAGGACTAGCACAGATACGCAGTATTTT.

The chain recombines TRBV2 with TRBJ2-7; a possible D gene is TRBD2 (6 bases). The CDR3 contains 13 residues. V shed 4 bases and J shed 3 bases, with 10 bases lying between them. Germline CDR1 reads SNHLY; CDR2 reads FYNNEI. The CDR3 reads CASSVREFYEQYF. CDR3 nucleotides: TGTGCCAGCAGTGTCCGGGAGTTCTACGAGCAGTACTTC.

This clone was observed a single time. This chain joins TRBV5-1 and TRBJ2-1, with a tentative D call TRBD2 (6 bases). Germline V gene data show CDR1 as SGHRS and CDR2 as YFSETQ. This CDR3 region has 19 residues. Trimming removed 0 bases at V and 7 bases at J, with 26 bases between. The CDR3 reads CASSLDGPVLARDTNEQFF. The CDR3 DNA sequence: TGCGCCAGCAGCTTGGATGGCCCCGTCCTAGCGAGGGATACGAATGAGCAGTTCTTC.

CDR3 in DNA: TGTGCCAGCAGCCAATCACGGGGGGCCTCCTACAATGAGCAGTTCTTC. Protein product: CASSQSRGASYNEQFF. The chain carries TRBV3-1 (or the pseudogene TRBV3-2) and TRBJ2-1; weak D call: TRBD2 (7 bases). V was trimmed by 2 bases and J by 0 bases, leaving 11 bases between them. This CDR3 contains 16 residues. The germline V gene has CDR1 LGHDT and CDR2 YNNKEL (reference sequence).

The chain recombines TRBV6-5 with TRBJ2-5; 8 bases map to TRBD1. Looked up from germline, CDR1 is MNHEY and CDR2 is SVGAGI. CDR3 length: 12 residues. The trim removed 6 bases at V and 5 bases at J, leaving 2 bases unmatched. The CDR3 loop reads CASRTGVETQYF. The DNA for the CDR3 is TGTGCCAGCAGGACAGGGGTCGAGACCCAGTACTTC.

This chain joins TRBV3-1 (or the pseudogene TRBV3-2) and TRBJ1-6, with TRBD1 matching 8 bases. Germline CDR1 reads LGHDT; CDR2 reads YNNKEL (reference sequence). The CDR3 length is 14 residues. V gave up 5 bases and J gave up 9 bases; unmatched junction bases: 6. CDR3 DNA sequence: TGTGCCAGCAGCTTTGGACAGGGCGTTTCACCCCTCCACTTT. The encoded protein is CASSFGQGVSPLHF.

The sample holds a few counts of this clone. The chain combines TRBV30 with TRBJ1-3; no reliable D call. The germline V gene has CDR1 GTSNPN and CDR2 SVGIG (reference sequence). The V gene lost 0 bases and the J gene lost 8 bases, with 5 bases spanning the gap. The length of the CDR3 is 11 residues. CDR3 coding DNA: TGTGCCTGGAGTGTACTAGACACCATATATTTT. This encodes CAWSVLDTIYF.

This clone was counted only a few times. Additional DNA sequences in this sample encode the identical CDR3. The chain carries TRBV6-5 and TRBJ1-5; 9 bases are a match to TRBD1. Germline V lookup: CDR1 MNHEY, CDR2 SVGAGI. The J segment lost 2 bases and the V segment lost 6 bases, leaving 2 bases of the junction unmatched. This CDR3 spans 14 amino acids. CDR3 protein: CASSRTGGNQPQHF. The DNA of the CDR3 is TGTGCCAGCAGCCGGACAGGGGGCAATCAGCCCCAGCATTTT.

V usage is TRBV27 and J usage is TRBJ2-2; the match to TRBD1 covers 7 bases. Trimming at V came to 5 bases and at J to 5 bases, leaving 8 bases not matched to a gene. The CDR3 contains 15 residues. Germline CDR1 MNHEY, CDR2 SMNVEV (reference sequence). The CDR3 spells CASSPRQGITGELFF. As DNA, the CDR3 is TGTGCCAGCAGTCCTCGACAGGGTATTACCGGGGAGCTGTTTTTT.

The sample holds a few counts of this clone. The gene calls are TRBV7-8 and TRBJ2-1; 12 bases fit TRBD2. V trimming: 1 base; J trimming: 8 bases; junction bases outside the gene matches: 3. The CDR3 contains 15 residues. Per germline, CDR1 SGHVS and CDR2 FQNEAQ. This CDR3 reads CASSLGTSGVYEQFF. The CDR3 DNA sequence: TGTGCCAGCAGCTTAGGGACTAGCGGGGTCTATGAGCAGTTCTTC.

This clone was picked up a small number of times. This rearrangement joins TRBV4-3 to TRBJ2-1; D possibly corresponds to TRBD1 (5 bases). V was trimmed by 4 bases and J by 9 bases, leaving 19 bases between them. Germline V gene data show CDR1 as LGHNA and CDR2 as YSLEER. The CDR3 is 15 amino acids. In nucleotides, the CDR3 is TGCGCCAGCAGCCCACAGGCTAAGGGATGGGGTGAGCAGTTCTTC. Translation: CASSPQAKGWGEQFF.